This T cell receptor beta chain was documented in a study of control samples from healthy donors and cancer patients. V gave up 4 bases and J gave up 6 bases, with 15 bases separating them. Germline-derived CDR1 and CDR2 are LGHNA and YNFKEQ. The CDR3 consists of 14 residues. Assay: immunoSEQ multiplex PCR; the TCRdb copy retains only in-frame clones and omits some. This table holds about 120,000 clones, roughly 90% found once. The clonotype was recovered from a woman aged 55-69 years with lung cancer. V usage is TRBV4-2 and J usage is TRBJ1-2; D unclear. Sequencing was carried out using PBMCs. CDR3 protein: CASSPRVLGHGYTF. In DNA form, the CDR3 reads TGTGCCAGCAGCCCCCGCGTATTAGGTCATGGCTACACCTTC.